The TCR beta chain described here comes from a study of shared clonotypes between healthy human individuals. Deep-level settings were used for running the assay. This table comes from immunoSEQ multiplex PCR, and its TCRdb copy is limited to in-frame clones, with some not included. This table has roughly 500,000 clones, about three quarters appearing once. About this clone: Its antigen is as yet unknown. A much more abundant neighbour one base away suggests this may be a read error.

Adult Caucasians living in Nashville, Tennessee made up all of the donors. CDR3 length: 13 amino acids. The V end lost 7 bases, the J end lost 6 bases, and 15 bases lay between the germline ends. Germline V gene lookup returns CDR1 MNHNS and CDR2 SASEGT. Study results and limitations: Sampling involved blood alone; tissue repertoires likely differ.

This chain uses TRBV6-1 with TRBJ1-1; weak D call: TRBD1 (5 bases). Sequenced input: PBMCs. The source of this sequence is a middle-aged woman in good health. Some clones in this sample may be carry-over from other donors' samples. This chain's CDR3 is CASKGAANAEAFF. DNA of the CDR3: TGTGCCAGCAAAGGGGCAGCTAACGCTGAAGCTTTCTTT.